A selection of T cell receptor beta chains follows, all from one sample in a study of blood T cell repertoires in COVID-19. Method: immunoSEQ multiplex PCR; TCRdb's copy keeps in-frame clones and lacks some. Found here are about 120,000 clones, over 75% of them singletons; the top ten hold approximately 11%. The specimen sequenced was peripheral blood. Source of these receptors: a man older than 75 with acute or convalescent COVID-19. Each CDR3 is given without its conserved first and last residue. D genes are given only for firm matches.

TRBJ1-3	TRBV29-1	NA	SVPASSGNTIY
TRBJ2-7	TRBV4-2	NA	ASSQLISRDIEYEQY
TRBJ1-3	TRBV19	NA	ASSPSQGARDFRSGNTIY
TRBJ1-2	TRBV18	NA	ASEPRQEDGYGYT
TRBJ1-2	TRBV19	TRBD1	ASSKGQVFDYGYT
TRBJ1-5	TRBV12-3/TRBV12-4	TRBD1	ASSLQGDQPQH
TRBJ2-2	TRBV2	NA	ASKDDRTNTGELF
TRBJ1-2	TRBV6-5	NA	ASSSTGFGYGYT
TRBJ1-4	TRBV7-2	TRBD1	ASSSDRGPDREKLF
TRBJ1-4	TRBV12-3/TRBV12-4	NA	ASLSRARGKLF
TRBJ1-6	TRBV7-2	TRBD1	ASSSIRTGRSYNSPLH
TRBJ1-3	TRBV10-3	TRBD1	AISGEKGAEGNTIY
TRBJ1-5	TRBV7-2	NA	ASSLRSSGAKGNQPQH
TRBJ2-3	TRBV7-3	NA	ASSLNPGLTDTQY
TRBJ2-3	TRBV5-1	NA	ASSLAESGTPNLDTQY
TRBJ1-1	TRBV5-6	TRBD1	ASSTGVNARGGEAF
TRBJ1-4	TRBV7-8	NA	ASSLDRAHLF
TRBJ1-6	TRBV5-4	TRBD1	ASSAGTGSYNSPLH
TRBJ2-3	TRBV18	TRBD1	ASLTGGGTDTQY
TRBJ1-2	TRBV3-1/TRBV3-2	TRBD1	ASYRGRVDGYT
TRBJ1-1	TRBV6-1	TRBD1	ASSERQGGITEAF
TRBJ2-1	TRBV5-1	TRBD2	ASSLRSGRADNEQF
TRBJ1-1	TRBV7-3	TRBD1	ASSSTGLDTEAF
TRBJ2-2	TRBV20-1	NA	SASEGVTSTGELF
TRBJ2-5	TRBV14	TRBD2	ASSRTSKETQY